This TCR beta chain was captured in a study of blood T cell repertoires in COVID-19. Study background: Sources were T cells, B-cell-depleted T cells, or PBMCs; the material itself was cDNA or gDNA.

Original analysis: Estimation of nucleated cell counts was performed using reference gene primer amplification. Profiled with immunoSEQ multiplex PCR; TCRdb holds only in-frame clones, not every one. Clone size and the V and J calls come from that table; the DNA yielded D and trimming. Of about 75,000 clones in the sample, approximately 86% were seen once. The germline V gene has CDR1 LNHDA and CDR2 SQIVND (reference sequence). The CDR3 covers 15 residues. V was pared by 3 bases and J by 0 bases, with 9 bases between. This chain joins TRBV19 and TRBJ1-5; D is perhaps TRBD1 (6 bases). The material sequenced was peripheral blood. This clonotype was sampled from a woman between 45 and 65 years old with acute or convalescent COVID-19. CDR3 sequence (DNA): TGTGCCAGTAGTATCAACAGGGTTAGCAATCAGCCCCAGCATTTT. It specifies CASSINRVSNQPQHF.